This T cell receptor (beta chain) was recorded in a study of OX40 agonist ivuxolimab in advanced cancers. V trimming: 3 bases; J trimming: 0 bases; junction bases outside the gene matches: 5. The germline CDR1 and CDR2 sequences are SGHRS and YFSETQ. This CDR3 spans 16 amino acids. The method was immunoSEQ multiplex PCR; TCRdb's version includes in-frame clones alone and lacks a portion of them. The repertoire holds tens of thousands of clones, approximately 83% seen once, with over 3% in the top ten. The sequences come from CD4+ or CD8+ T cells sorted from blood, collected in a trial of the OX40 agonist ivuxolimab. The chain joins TRBV5-1 to TRBJ2-1; 8 positions agree with TRBD2. The source of this sequence is an adult with an advanced solid tumor such as melanoma, head and neck, liver or kidney cancer. The CDR3 loop is CASSYLSGISYNEQFF. The CDR3 DNA reads TGCGCCAGCAGCTACCTTAGCGGGATCTCCTACAATGAGCAGTTCTTC.